This is a list of T cell receptor beta chains from one sample in a study of Ad26.COV2.S vaccination and SARS-CoV-2 variants. Sequenced by immunoSEQ multiplex PCR; TCRdb stores in-frame clones only, minus some. The sample lists hundreds of thousands of clones; about 92% were seen once. The source was peripheral blood, collected after recovery from COVID-19. The receptors were gathered from a human donor who had recovered from COVID-19. CDR3s include the opening cysteine and the closing phenylalanine or tryptophan. D genes are given only for firm matches. Clone size is stated in some rows and not others, as once, few, many or a class when expanded.

V gene	clone size	J gene	D gene	CDR3 DNA	CDR3 protein
TRBV18	-	TRBJ1-5	TRBD1	TGTGCCAGCTCACCCGAGGGGGCTCGGAATCAGCCCCAGCATTTT	CASSPEGARNQPQHF
TRBV5-5	-	TRBJ2-7	-	TGTGCCAGCAGCTCTCGTGGCGGAGAGGCCTACGAGCAGTACTTC	CASSSRGGEAYEQYF
TRBV15	-	TRBJ2-7	-	TGTGCCACCAGCAGAGATCGAATGCGGGAGCAGTACTTC	CATSRDRMREQYF
TRBV5-6	-	TRBJ1-3	-	TGTGCCAGCAGCTTGGAGGCGAACACCATATATTTT	CASSLEANTIYF
TRBV6-5	-	TRBJ1-4	-	TGTGCCAGCAGTAGACAGGCAACTAATGAAAAACTGTTTTTT	CASSRQATNEKLFF
TRBV24-1	-	TRBJ1-1	-	TGTGCCACCCGCCTGGGCGGGGGAGCTTTCTTT	CATRLGGGAFF
TRBV11-2	-	TRBJ1-6	-	TGTGCCAGCAGCTTAGAGGGAAGGGGTTCACCCCTCCACTTT	CASSLEGRGSPLHF
TRBV5-1	-	TRBJ2-3	TRBD2	TGCGCCAGCAGACTGACTAGCGGGGGGGCAGATACGCAGTATTTT	CASRLTSGGADTQYF
TRBV29-1	-	TRBJ1-1	TRBD1	TGCAGCGTTGGGGGGGCAGGGGGATGGAAAAACACTGAAGCTTTCTTT	CSVGGAGGWKNTEAFF
TRBV4-1	-	TRBJ1-1	TRBD1	TGCGCCAGCAGCCAAGGGCGGGACAGGGGGCGAAACACTGAAGCTTTCTTT	CASSQGRDRGRNTEAFF
TRBV20-1	-	TRBJ2-1	-	TGCAGTGCTAGAGGAGACAATGAGCAGTTCTTC	CSARGDNEQFF
TRBV19	-	TRBJ1-2	TRBD1	TGTGCCAGTAGTTCTGGGACAGGGTGGGGCTACACCTTC	CASSSGTGWGYTF
TRBV9	-	TRBJ2-5	-	TGTGCCAGCAGCGTAGGGGGTTGGGAGACCCAGTACTTC	CASSVGGWETQYF
TRBV7-3	once	TRBJ2-2	TRBD2	TGTGCCAGCAGCTCTAGCGGGGCAACCGGGGAGCTGTTTTTT	CASSSSGATGELFF
TRBV27	-	TRBJ2-7	TRBD2	TGTGCCAGCAGTTTCCTCCCGTGGGGGGCTAGCGGGGGCCGCGAGCAGTACTTC	CASSFLPWGASGGREQYF
TRBV5-8	-	TRBJ1-2	-	TGTGCCAGCAGCGGACCCGGCAATGCAGGGCTACTCTATGGCTACACCTTC	CASSGPGNAGLLYGYTF
TRBV7-2	-	TRBJ1-1	-	TGTGCCAGCAGCTTAGGTTCAGCGAGCCTTGAAGCTTTCTTT	CASSLGSASLEAFF
TRBV4-1	-	TRBJ2-1	TRBD1	TGCGCCAGCAGCCAGAGGGACAGGGGGAATGAGCAGTTCTTC	CASSQRDRGNEQFF
TRBV20-1	-	TRBJ2-7	TRBD1	TGCAGTGCTAGTTTCGGGACAGGTTACTACGAGCAGTACTTC	CSASFGTGYYEQYF
TRBV5-1	few	TRBJ1-2	TRBD1	TGCGCCAGCAGCTTAGGGGGCCCGACAGGGGGCATTAACTATGGCTACACCTTC	CASSLGGPTGGINYGYTF
TRBV5-1	-	TRBJ2-2	TRBD2	TGCGCCAGCAGCTTGATTAGTAGCGGGGGGGCCGGTAACACCGGGGAGCTGTTTTTT	CASSLISSGGAGNTGELFF
TRBV14	-	TRBJ1-6	-	TGTGCCAGCAGCCTGGTGAATAATTCACCCCTCCACTTT	CASSLVNNSPLHF
TRBV19	-	TRBJ1-2	-	TGTGCCAGTAGCGACTGGATAATAACCAACTATGGCTACACCTTC	CASSDWIITNYGYTF
TRBV15	-	TRBJ2-1	TRBD2	TGTGCCACCAGCAGAGTAGTGACTAGCGGGGGATGCAATGAGCAGTTCTTC	CATSRVVTSGGCNEQFF
TRBV11-2	few	TRBJ1-2	-	TGTGCCAGCAGCCCGGACGCTAACTATGGCTACACCTTC	CASSPDANYGYTF
TRBV6-2/TRBV6-3	few	TRBJ1-2	-	TGTGCCAGCAGTATAGCGACGGTTAACTATGGCTACACCTTC	CASSIATVNYGYTF
TRBV11-2	-	TRBJ2-7	TRBD1	TGTGCCAGCAGCCGGGCGGGACAGGGTACCTACGAGCAGTACTTC	CASSRAGQGTYEQYF
TRBV19	-	TRBJ1-6	-	TGTGCCAGTAGTGTGACCGCGAGCTCCTATAATTCACCCCTCCACTTT	CASSVTASSYNSPLHF
TRBV5-4	-	TRBJ1-1	-	TGTGCCAGCAGCCTAGGACAAGCCAACACTGAAGCTTTCTTT	CASSLGQANTEAFF
TRBV6-6	once	TRBJ2-7	TRBD1	TGTGCCAGCAGTTTGGACAGGAGGCAGTACTTC	CASSLDRRQYF
TRBV19	-	TRBJ2-1	-	TGTGCCAGTAGTTGGATCTTCGGTGAGCAGTTCTTC	CASSWIFGEQFF
TRBV15	once	TRBJ1-2	TRBD1	TGTGCCACCGGGTACAGGGGACAAGGCTACACCTTC	CATGYRGQGYTF
TRBV7-8	-	TRBJ1-1	-	TGTGCCAGCAGCCCCCTCTGGAGTCCTTTGCTACTGAGGGAAGCTTTCTTT	CASSPLWSPLLLREAFF
TRBV6-4	few	TRBJ2-3	TRBD1	TGTGCCAGCAGTGAGGGGACAGGGGCAGCAGATACGCAGTATTTT	CASSEGTGAADTQYF
TRBV5-1	-	TRBJ2-5	-	TGCGCCAGCAGCCCCGGGCTATTCCAAGAGACCCAGTACTTC	CASSPGLFQETQYF
TRBV6-5	-	TRBJ2-5	-	TGTGCCAGCAGGAACCGGGGGCGCGGGGAGACCCAGTACTTC	CASRNRGRGETQYF